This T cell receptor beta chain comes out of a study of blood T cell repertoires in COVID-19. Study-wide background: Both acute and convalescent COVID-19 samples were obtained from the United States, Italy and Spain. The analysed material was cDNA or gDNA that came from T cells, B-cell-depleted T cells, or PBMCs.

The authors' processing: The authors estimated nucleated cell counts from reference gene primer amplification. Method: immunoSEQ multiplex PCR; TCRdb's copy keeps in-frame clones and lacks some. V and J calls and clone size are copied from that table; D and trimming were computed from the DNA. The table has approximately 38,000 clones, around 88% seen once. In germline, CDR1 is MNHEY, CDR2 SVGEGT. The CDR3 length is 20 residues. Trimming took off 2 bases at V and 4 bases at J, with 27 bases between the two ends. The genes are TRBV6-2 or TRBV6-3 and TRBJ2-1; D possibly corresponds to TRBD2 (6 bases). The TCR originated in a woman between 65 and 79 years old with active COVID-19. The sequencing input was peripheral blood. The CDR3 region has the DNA TGTGCCAGCAGTTACGCGACGGGACTTGCGGGGCCCGGGGTATACAATGAGCAGTTCTTC. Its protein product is CASSYATGLAGPGVYNEQFF.